A single TCR beta chain is shown here with its context. Antigen unknown. This specimen comes from a study of cytomegalovirus exposure and HLA in healthy donors. Study-wide results and caveats: CMV antigen specificity of a few CMV-associated chains was confirmed in vitro. The classifier, whose performance was assessed in both the original and validation cohorts, reportedly diagnosed cytomegalovirus status with high specificity and sensitivity. It was 150 or so TCR beta chains that were listed as cytomegalovirus-associated. Subsequent analysis found a tendency for first-cohort TCR clusters to co-occur within the roughly 130 validation repertoires.

The method was immunoSEQ multiplex PCR; TCRdb's version includes in-frame clones alone and lacks a portion of them. The sample carries fewer than 120,000 clones, approximately 88% recorded once. The sample was PBMCs. The TCR comes from a woman younger than 45 in good health and CMV-seropositive.

The CDR3 sequence: CASSMVGGPKNEQFF. CDR3 DNA sequence: TGTGCCAGTAGTATGGTGGGAGGGCCAAAAAATGAGCAGTTCTTC. The J gene is TRBJ2-1, the V gene TRBV19; 7 bases fit TRBD2. V trimming: 3 bases; J trimming: 7 bases; junction bases outside the gene matches: 9. Per germline, CDR1 LNHDA and CDR2 SQIVND (reference sequence). The CDR3 contains 15 residues.